The 6 T cell receptor beta chains below all came from one sample that was sequenced in a study of shared clonotypes between healthy human individuals. Produced via immunoSEQ multiplex PCR; TCRdb's table is partial and in-frame only. The sample includes around 2.1 million clones, about 93% of them seen just once. Terminally differentiated effector memory CD45RA+ cells were excluded from the naive CD8 cells, which were CD45RO-negative and positively selected for CCR7. What was sequenced was naive CD8+ T cells from PBMCs. The receptors shown here come from a man younger than 35 in good health. Some clones in this sample may be carry-over from other donors' samples.

The chain combines TRBV4-2 with TRBJ2-6; no reliable D call. Germline V gene lookup returns CDR1 LGHNA and CDR2 YNFKEQ. There are 17 residues in the CDR3. The V gene lost 1 base and the J gene lost 0 bases, with 10 bases spanning the gap. The CDR3, as DNA: TGTGCCAGCAGCCAAGTAGAGTTAAGCTCTGGGGCCAACGTCCTGACTTTC. Translated: CASSQVELSSGANVLTF.

This clone was found once. The chain employs TRBV7-7 and TRBJ2-2; the match to TRBD2 covers 12 bases. J gave up 5 bases and V 5 bases, and 9 bases lay outside the gene matches. Germline V gives CDR1 SSHAT, CDR2 FNYEAQ (reference sequence). The CDR3 sequence is 17 residues long. DNA of the CDR3: TGTGCCAGCAGCCCGTCTAGCGGGAGGGCCAGGACCGGGGAGCTGTTTTTT. Its translation: CASSPSSGRARTGELFF. The whole variable domain, filled in from reference TRBV7-7 and TRBJ2-2, reads GAGVSQSPRYKVTKRGQDVTLRCDPISSHATLYWYQQALGQGPEFLTYFNYEAQPDKSGLPSDRFSAERPEGSISTLTIQRTEQRDSAMYRCASSPSSGRARTGELFFGEGSRLTVL.

The genes are TRBV4-3 and TRBJ2-7, with D unresolved. CDR3 length equals 15 residues. Per germline, CDR1 LGHNA and CDR2 YSLEER. V shed 4 bases and J shed 3 bases, with 16 bases lying between them. In DNA form, the CDR3 reads TGCGCCAGCAGCCTGAGCATGGCGGAGCGCTACGAGCAGTACTTC. Residues: CASSLSMAERYEQYF.

The chain is built from TRBV5-6 and TRBJ2-7; TRBD1 matches 7 bases. Germline V gene lookup returns CDR1 SGHDT and CDR2 YYEEEE. The V gene end was trimmed by 3 bases and the J gene end by 3 bases; junction bases not matched to a gene: 12. The length of the CDR3 is 16 residues. CDR3 sequence (DNA): TGTGCCAGCAGCTACTCCACAGGGGCCCTGTTCTACGAGCAGTACTTC. Its protein is CASSYSTGALFYEQYF.

The chain is built from TRBV15 and TRBJ2-3, with 10 positions matching TRBD2. CDR3 length equals 16 residues. Trimming took 1 base from V and 4 from J; bases not matched to a gene: 5. Looked up from germline, CDR1 is LNHNV and CDR2 is YYDKDF (reference sequence). The CDR3 DNA is TGTGCCACCAGCAGAGGGGCTAGCGGGAGCTCAGATACGCAGTATTTT. It yields the protein CATSRGASGSSDTQYF.

The count of this clone is one. V and J are TRBV11-2 and TRBJ2-7, with D uncertain. V lost 0 bases, J lost 6 bases, and 6 bases lay in between. Germline V CDR1 and CDR2: SGHAT, FQNNGV. The length of the CDR3 is 12 residues. This CDR3 is CASSLDRTEQYF. The CDR3 coding sequence is TGTGCCAGCAGCTTAGATCGGACCGAGCAGTACTTC.